The text below deals with one T cell receptor beta chain. V lost 6 bases and J lost 10, with 16 bases in between. Germline-derived CDR1 and CDR2 are SGHTA and FQGNSA. This CDR3 is 14 amino acids long. The data belong to a study of T-cell reconstitution after alpha-beta-depleted transplantation in children. Researchers prepared the TCRbeta library using unique molecular identifiers, the study reports. MiXCR, run by TCRdb on the PCR reads, gives a single entry per CDR3 protein. The table shows approximately 1,000,000 distinct CDR3 sequences, with around 30% occurring only once. The chain carries TRBV7-2 and TRBJ2-6; perhaps TRBD1 as D (6 bases). The sequence came from a boy under two years old who had a stem cell transplant for SCID, so the T cells may come from the graft donor. Here the sequenced sample was PBMCs, mostly from graft donor cells, taken 360 days after TCRalphabeta/CD19-depleted stem cell transplant. CDR3 nucleotide sequence: TGTGCCAGCAGACTGTCCCGAGGGGGAAACGTCCTGACTTTC. Amino acids: CASRLSRGGNVLTF. The full variable domain, with the rest looked up from reference TRBV7-2 and TRBJ2-6, is GAGVSQSPSNKVTEKGKDVELRCDPISGHTALYWYRQSLGQGLEFLIYFQGNSAPDKSGLPSDRFSAERTGGSVSTLTIQRTQQEDSAVYLCASRLSRGGNVLTFGAGSRLTVL.